Listed below are T cell receptor beta chains from one sample, sequenced in a study of OX40 agonist ivuxolimab in advanced cancers. Assay used: immunoSEQ multiplex PCR; TCRdb lists only in-frame clones, some missing. This sample carries some 150,000 clones, 85% to 95% of them seen once, and the ten largest clones take 1%. The sequenced sample was CD4+ or CD8+ T cells sorted from blood, obtained in a trial of the OX40 agonist ivuxolimab. These receptors all stem from an adult with an advanced solid tumor such as melanoma, head and neck, liver or kidney cancer. Both conserved end residues are part of each CDR3. The D gene is left open where the match is weak. Rows give clone size only sometimes, using once, few, many, or a class for an expanded clone.

J: TRBJ2-7; D: TRBD1; size: -; V: TRBV2; DNA: TGTGCCAGCAGGGAGGACAGGGTGCACGAGCAGTACTTC; CDR3: CASREDRVHEQYF
J: TRBJ1-3; D: -; size: -; V: TRBV7-9; DNA: TGTGCCAGCAGCCGAGGGCTTTTTGGAAACACCATATATTTT; CDR3: CASSRGLFGNTIYF
J: TRBJ2-1; D: TRBD2; size: -; V: TRBV29-1; DNA: TGCAGCGTTGGGGTCGGACTAGTCGGGGCCAATGAGCAGTTCTTC; CDR3: CSVGVGLVGANEQFF
J: TRBJ2-2; D: TRBD2; size: -; V: TRBV27; DNA: TGTGCCAGCAGTAAGCGGGGGGCCGGAACCGGGGAGCTGTTTTTT; CDR3: CASSKRGAGTGELFF
J: TRBJ2-5; D: TRBD1; size: -; V: TRBV4-1; DNA: TGCGCCAGCAGCACCCTACAGGGGTTAGAGACCCAGTACTTC; CDR3: CASSTLQGLETQYF
J: TRBJ1-5; D: TRBD1; size: -; V: TRBV6-5; DNA: TGTGCCAGCAGTTCCGCAGGGACAGGGGGGAATCAGCCCCAGCATTTT; CDR3: CASSSAGTGGNQPQHF
J: TRBJ1-1; D: -; size: -; V: TRBV10-3; DNA: TGTGCCATCAGTCCTAGGGGCCCCGCTGAAGCTTTCTTT; CDR3: CAISPRGPAEAFF
J: TRBJ2-3; D: -; size: -; V: TRBV7-2; DNA: TGTGCCAGCAGCTTGGGCTACCGCTCCGATACGCAGTATTTT; CDR3: CASSLGYRSDTQYF
J: TRBJ1-2; D: -; size: -; V: TRBV9; DNA: TGTGCCAGCAGCGTAGACAGGAACTATGGCTACACCTTC; CDR3: CASSVDRNYGYTF
J: TRBJ2-1; D: -; size: -; V: TRBV18; DNA: TGTGCCAGCTCACCGGAATTACTATACAATGAGCAGTTCTTC; CDR3: CASSPELLYNEQFF
J: TRBJ2-7; D: TRBD1; size: -; V: TRBV4-1; DNA: TGCGCCAGCAGCCCCCCCGCCCCCGGGACAGGAAGCTCCTACGAGCAGTACTTC; CDR3: CASSPPAPGTGSSYEQYF
J: TRBJ2-1; D: TRBD2; size: -; V: TRBV2; DNA: TGTGCCAGCAGTCAACTAGCGACACAAATCGATGAGCAGTTCTTC; CDR3: CASSQLATQIDEQFF
J: TRBJ2-1; D: -; size: -; V: TRBV19; DNA: TGTGCCAGTAGTATAGAAGGAGAATCCTACAATGAGCAGTTCTTC; CDR3: CASSIEGESYNEQFF
J: TRBJ1-1; D: TRBD1; size: -; V: TRBV28; DNA: TGTGCCAGCAGGATCCGACAGGGAGCGGCCACTGAAGCTTTCTTT; CDR3: CASRIRQGAATEAFF
J: TRBJ1-1; D: -; size: once; V: TRBV7-9; DNA: TGTGCCAGCAGCCCAAACGGGAATTGGGACACTGAAGCTTTCTTT; CDR3: CASSPNGNWDTEAFF
J: TRBJ2-2; D: TRBD1; size: -; V: TRBV10-1; DNA: TGCGCCAGCAGTGAAGGGGGCACTAACACCGGGGAGCTGTTTTTT; CDR3: CASSEGGTNTGELFF
J: TRBJ2-3; D: -; size: -; V: TRBV5-1; DNA: TGCGCCACCCGGTGGGGTCCCACAGATACGCAGTATTTT; CDR3: CATRWGPTDTQYF
J: TRBJ1-4; D: -; size: -; V: TRBV7-9; DNA: TGTGCCAGCAGCATGGGGCCGGGGGATGAAAAACTGTTTTTT; CDR3: CASSMGPGDEKLFF
J: TRBJ2-7; D: TRBD2; size: -; V: TRBV18; DNA: TGTGCCAGCCGGCCGCGGGAGGGATGGGGCGAGCAGTACTTC; CDR3: CASRPREGWGEQYF
J: TRBJ2-3; D: -; size: once; V: TRBV5-1; DNA: TGCGCCAGCAGCTTGGATTTTGCGGGTTTCACAGATACGCAGTATTTT; CDR3: CASSLDFAGFTDTQYF
J: TRBJ2-5; D: -; size: once; V: TRBV28; DNA: TGTGCCATCCGGGGGTCGTGGGAGACCCAGTACTTC; CDR3: CAIRGSWETQYF
J: TRBJ1-6; D: -; size: -; V: TRBV7-2; DNA: TGTGCCAGCAGCCGCTCGCCGGGGACCTATAATTCACCCCTCCACTTT; CDR3: CASSRSPGTYNSPLHF
J: TRBJ2-7; D: -; size: -; V: TRBV4-2; DNA: TGTGCCAGCAGCTCGGTGGAGGGTGCCTACGAGCAGTACTTC; CDR3: CASSSVEGAYEQYF
J: TRBJ2-5; D: -; size: -; V: TRBV28; DNA: TGTGCCAGCAGTACGCCTACGCGTCAGTACCAAGAGACCCAGTACTTC; CDR3: CASSTPTRQYQETQYF
J: TRBJ2-5; D: TRBD1; size: -; V: TRBV27; DNA: TGTGCCAGCAGTTACAGGGGCCCTCACCAAGAGACCCAGTACTTC; CDR3: CASSYRGPHQETQYF
J: TRBJ1-1; D: TRBD1; size: -; V: TRBV6-5; DNA: TGTGCCAGCAGTGGGCCCGGGACAGCGAACACTGAAGCTTTCTTT; CDR3: CASSGPGTANTEAFF
J: TRBJ2-7; D: TRBD1; size: -; V: TRBV4-1; DNA: TGCGCCAGCAGCCGAGGGACAGGTCCAAGCTACGAGCAGTACTTC; CDR3: CASSRGTGPSYEQYF
J: TRBJ2-2; D: -; size: -; V: TRBV7-3; DNA: TGTGCCAGCAGCCCAACGGGGGTTAACACCGGGGAGCTGTTTTTT; CDR3: CASSPTGVNTGELFF
J: TRBJ2-1; D: TRBD1; size: -; V: TRBV10-3; DNA: TGTGCCATCAGTGAGTCGGGCCCAGGGGGGGGACAGGGTCCCAATGAGCAGTTCTTC; CDR3: CAISESGPGGGQGPNEQFF
J: TRBJ1-2; D: -; size: -; V: TRBV7-2; DNA: TGTGCCAGCAGCTTAAGCTTAAGGGGAGACGGGGGCTATGGCTACACCTTC; CDR3: CASSLSLRGDGGYGYTF
J: TRBJ2-3; D: -; size: -; V: TRBV10-3; DNA: TGTGCCATCACCCAGGAAGGGACAGATACGCAGTATTTT; CDR3: CAITQEGTDTQYF
J: TRBJ2-1; D: -; size: -; V: TRBV7-7; DNA: TGTGCCAGCAGCTTAGCGGGGGACCCTGGGAATGAGCAGTTCTTC; CDR3: CASSLAGDPGNEQFF
J: TRBJ2-3; D: -; size: -; V: TRBV7-8; DNA: TGTGCCAGCAGCCTACACACAGATACGCAGTATTTT; CDR3: CASSLHTDTQYF
J: TRBJ1-2; D: -; size: -; V: TRBV7-9; DNA: TGTGCCAGCAGCTCGCATACAGGTACCCATTTGGGCTACACCTTC; CDR3: CASSSHTGTHLGYTF
J: TRBJ1-2; D: -; size: -; V: TRBV7-9; DNA: TGTGCCAGCAGCTTAGCGGGGCAGGGGCCGCGCGGCTACACCTTC; CDR3: CASSLAGQGPRGYTF
J: TRBJ2-1; D: TRBD1; size: -; V: TRBV12-5; DNA: TGTGCTAGCGACGACCGGGACAGGGTGTACAAGCAGTTCTTC; CDR3: CASDDRDRVYKQFF
J: TRBJ2-1; D: TRBD2; size: -; V: TRBV9; DNA: TGTGCCAGCAGCGTAGCTCCCACTAGCGGGAATTACAATGAGCAGTTCTTC; CDR3: CASSVAPTSGNYNEQFF
J: TRBJ2-3; D: -; size: -; V: TRBV19; DNA: TGTGCCAGTAGCCTCCCTCCCACAGATACGCAGTATTTT; CDR3: CASSLPPTDTQYF
J: TRBJ1-2; D: -; size: -; V: TRBV5-4; DNA: TGTGCCAGCAGCCTGGCCGGGACGGGAGGAGATGGCTACACCTTC; CDR3: CASSLAGTGGDGYTF
J: TRBJ1-5; D: -; size: few; V: TRBV18; DNA: TGTGCCAGCTCACTCTCCGGGGGGGGTCTCAATCAGCCCCAGCATTTT; CDR3: CASSLSGGGLNQPQHF